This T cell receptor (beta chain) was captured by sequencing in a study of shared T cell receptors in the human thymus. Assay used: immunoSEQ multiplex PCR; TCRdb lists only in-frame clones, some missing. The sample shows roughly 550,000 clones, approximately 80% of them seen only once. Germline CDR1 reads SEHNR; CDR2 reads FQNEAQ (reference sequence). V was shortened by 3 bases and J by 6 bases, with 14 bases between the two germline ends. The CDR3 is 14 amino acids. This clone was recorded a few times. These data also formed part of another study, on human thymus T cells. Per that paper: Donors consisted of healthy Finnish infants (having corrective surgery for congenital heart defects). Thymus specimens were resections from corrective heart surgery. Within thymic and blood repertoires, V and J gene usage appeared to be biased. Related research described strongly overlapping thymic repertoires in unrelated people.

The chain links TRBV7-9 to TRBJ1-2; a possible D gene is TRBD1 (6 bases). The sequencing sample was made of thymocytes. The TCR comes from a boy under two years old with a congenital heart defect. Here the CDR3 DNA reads TGTGCCAGCAGCTTGGAACAGGGAGGGGATGGCTACACCTTC. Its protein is CASSLEQGGDGYTF.